The rows below give T cell receptor beta chains drawn from one sample of a study of CD8+ T cells in alopecia areata. Sequencing used immunoSEQ multiplex PCR; TCRdb keeps in-frame clones, though not all of them. The table shows 95,000 to 100,000 clones, with more than 55% occurring only once. The input for sequencing was CD8+ T cells sorted from blood, taken at week 4, from a patient treated with tofacitinib. Every receptor here comes from a human donor with alopecia areata. CDR3s include the opening cysteine and the closing phenylalanine or tryptophan. The D gene is left open where the match is weak. A row's size may be missing; if present it is once, few, many or a size class.

clone_size: -; d_call: -; cdr3_length: 15; j_call: TRBJ1-2; v_call: TRBV6-5; cdr3_nt: TGTGCCAGCAGTTACGGGCAGGGTACTGGATATGGCTACACCTTC; cdr3_aa: CASSYGQGTGYGYTF
clone_size: few; d_call: -; cdr3_length: 14; j_call: TRBJ2-5; v_call: TRBV27; cdr3_nt: TGTGCCAGCAGTTTCTCCAGGGGTGGAGAGACCCAGTACTTC; cdr3_aa: CASSFSRGGETQYF
clone_size: -; d_call: TRBD1; cdr3_length: 16; j_call: TRBJ2-4; v_call: TRBV11-1; cdr3_nt: TGTGCCAGCAGCTTACGGGCAGGGGGCTACGAAAACATTCAGTACTTC; cdr3_aa: CASSLRAGGYENIQYF
clone_size: -; d_call: TRBD2; cdr3_length: 14; j_call: TRBJ2-7; v_call: TRBV4-1; cdr3_nt: TGCGCCAGCAGCCACGGGAGGCGCTCCTACGAGCAGTACTTC; cdr3_aa: CASSHGRRSYEQYF
clone_size: -; d_call: -; cdr3_length: 16; j_call: TRBJ2-7; v_call: TRBV5-1; cdr3_nt: TGCGCCAGCAGCGGTACAGGTAGCCGGGCTGTTGACGAGCAGTACTTC; cdr3_aa: CASSGTGSRAVDEQYF
clone_size: -; d_call: -; cdr3_length: 11; j_call: TRBJ2-1; v_call: TRBV7-2; cdr3_nt: TGTGCCAGCAGCTTAAGCGATGAGCAGTTCTTC; cdr3_aa: CASSLSDEQFF
clone_size: -; d_call: -; cdr3_length: 12; j_call: TRBJ2-7; v_call: TRBV5-1; cdr3_nt: TGCGCCAGCAGCCAAAACGGTTACGAGCAGTACTTC; cdr3_aa: CASSQNGYEQYF
clone_size: few; d_call: -; cdr3_length: 13; j_call: TRBJ2-7; v_call: TRBV2; cdr3_nt: TGTGCCAGCAGAACCGTGGGTGACTACGAGCAGTACTTC; cdr3_aa: CASRTVGDYEQYF
clone_size: few; d_call: -; cdr3_length: 14; j_call: TRBJ2-5; v_call: TRBV29-1; cdr3_nt: TGCAGCGGGAGGCCAACAGCTTATATGGAGACCCAGTACTTC; cdr3_aa: CSGRPTAYMETQYF
clone_size: few; d_call: -; cdr3_length: 11; j_call: TRBJ1-4; v_call: TRBV28; cdr3_nt: TGTGCCAGCAGTGACCGGGTAAAACTGTTTTTT; cdr3_aa: CASSDRVKLFF
clone_size: -; d_call: TRBD1; cdr3_length: 16; j_call: TRBJ2-3; v_call: TRBV9; cdr3_nt: TGTGCCAGCAGCGTTCACCCCAGGGGGAGCACAGATACGCAGTATTTT; cdr3_aa: CASSVHPRGSTDTQYF
clone_size: -; d_call: TRBD2; cdr3_length: 15; j_call: TRBJ2-1; v_call: TRBV27; cdr3_nt: TGTGCCAGCAGTTTTCGAGCGGGGGGATACAATGAGCAGTTCTTC; cdr3_aa: CASSFRAGGYNEQFF
clone_size: few; d_call: -; cdr3_length: 14; j_call: TRBJ2-5; v_call: TRBV6-5; cdr3_nt: TGTGCCAGCAGTGCTCCCGGGGTCGAAGGGACCCAGTACTTC; cdr3_aa: CASSAPGVEGTQYF
clone_size: few; d_call: -; cdr3_length: 15; j_call: TRBJ2-6; v_call: TRBV2; cdr3_nt: TGTGCCAGCAGTCGACAGACCACCCTTTCCAACGTCCTGACTTTC; cdr3_aa: CASSRQTTLSNVLTF
clone_size: -; d_call: TRBD2; cdr3_length: 14; j_call: TRBJ2-1; v_call: TRBV30; cdr3_nt: TGTGCCTGGAGTCACGCGGGAGGGCCCGGTGAGCAGTTCTTC; cdr3_aa: CAWSHAGGPGEQFF
clone_size: -; d_call: -; cdr3_length: 15; j_call: TRBJ2-7; v_call: TRBV4-1; cdr3_nt: TGCGCCAGCAGCCAAGGGGTAGGTCGATCCTACGAGCAGTACTTC; cdr3_aa: CASSQGVGRSYEQYF
clone_size: many; d_call: -; cdr3_length: 15; j_call: TRBJ2-1; v_call: TRBV7-3; cdr3_nt: TGTGCCAGCAGCTTAGCCCCCGACACGTACAATGAGCAGTTCTTC; cdr3_aa: CASSLAPDTYNEQFF
clone_size: -; d_call: -; cdr3_length: 13; j_call: TRBJ1-1; v_call: TRBV29-1; cdr3_nt: TGCAGCGTTGATCGGTCGGGGGGAACTGAAGCTTTCTTT; cdr3_aa: CSVDRSGGTEAFF
clone_size: -; d_call: -; cdr3_length: 13; j_call: TRBJ1-1; v_call: TRBV5-6; cdr3_nt: TGTGCCAGCAGCTCCTACCCGGGGGCCGAAGCTTTCTTT; cdr3_aa: CASSSYPGAEAFF
clone_size: -; d_call: -; cdr3_length: 15; j_call: TRBJ1-6; v_call: TRBV27; cdr3_nt: TGTGCCAGCAGTTTATTTTTCAGGGCCAATTCACCCCTCCACTTT; cdr3_aa: CASSLFFRANSPLHF
clone_size: -; d_call: TRBD2; cdr3_length: 16; j_call: TRBJ2-1; v_call: TRBV4-1; cdr3_nt: TGCGCCAGCAGCCAAGTCGAGCGGGGGGTTTACAATGAGCAGTTCTTC; cdr3_aa: CASSQVERGVYNEQFF
clone_size: -; d_call: -; cdr3_length: 14; j_call: TRBJ1-5; v_call: TRBV7-8; cdr3_nt: TGTGCCAGCAGCTCCGACGAGATTAATCAGCCCCAGCATTTT; cdr3_aa: CASSSDEINQPQHF
clone_size: -; d_call: -; cdr3_length: 13; j_call: TRBJ1-1; v_call: TRBV11-2; cdr3_nt: TGTGCCAGCAGCTTAGAGTACGGGAAACGGGCTTTCTTT; cdr3_aa: CASSLEYGKRAFF
clone_size: -; d_call: -; cdr3_length: 14; j_call: TRBJ1-2; v_call: TRBV19; cdr3_nt: TGTGCCAGTAGTCCCGGGACAACAAACTATGGCTACACCTTC; cdr3_aa: CASSPGTTNYGYTF
clone_size: -; d_call: TRBD1; cdr3_length: 15; j_call: TRBJ1-1; v_call: TRBV27; cdr3_nt: TGTGCCAGCAGTCCTGGGACAGGGGCGAACACTGAAGCTTTCTTT; cdr3_aa: CASSPGTGANTEAFF
clone_size: few; d_call: -; cdr3_length: 13; j_call: TRBJ2-7; v_call: TRBV7-9; cdr3_nt: TGTGCCAGCAGCCCCGCGGCGGCGGGCGAGCAGTACTTC; cdr3_aa: CASSPAAAGEQYF
clone_size: -; d_call: -; cdr3_length: 11; j_call: TRBJ2-1; v_call: TRBV20-1; cdr3_nt: TGCAGTTTAATAGTGGGGAATGAGCAGTTCTTC; cdr3_aa: CSLIVGNEQFF
clone_size: once; d_call: TRBD2; cdr3_length: 15; j_call: TRBJ2-7; v_call: TRBV4-1; cdr3_nt: TGCGCCAGCAGCCAACTAGCGGGCCAGGCCTACGAGCAGTACTTC; cdr3_aa: CASSQLAGQAYEQYF
clone_size: -; d_call: -; cdr3_length: 12; j_call: TRBJ2-5; v_call: TRBV6-5; cdr3_nt: TGTGCCAGCAGCCTCTTTATAGAGGACCAGTACTTC; cdr3_aa: CASSLFIEDQYF
clone_size: few; d_call: TRBD1; cdr3_length: 15; j_call: TRBJ2-7; v_call: TRBV27; cdr3_nt: TGTGCCAGCAGTTCCGGACAGGGCAATTTGTACGAGCAGTACTTC; cdr3_aa: CASSSGQGNLYEQYF
clone_size: few; d_call: TRBD1; cdr3_length: 17; j_call: TRBJ2-6; v_call: TRBV7-9; cdr3_nt: TGTGCCAGCAGCGGGACAGGGATTTCCCCTGGGGCCAACGTCCTGACTTTC; cdr3_aa: CASSGTGISPGANVLTF
clone_size: -; d_call: TRBD2; cdr3_length: 16; j_call: TRBJ2-1; v_call: TRBV13; cdr3_nt: TGTGCCAGCAGCTTTCTTGCGGAGAGAGCGGGGAATGAGCAGTTCTTC; cdr3_aa: CASSFLAERAGNEQFF
clone_size: -; d_call: -; cdr3_length: 20; j_call: TRBJ1-5; v_call: TRBV4-1; cdr3_nt: TGCGCCAGCAGCCTCCTTGCGGGAGGGCAGGGATCCTATAGCAATCAGCCCCAGCATTTT; cdr3_aa: CASSLLAGGQGSYSNQPQHF
clone_size: few; d_call: -; cdr3_length: 13; j_call: TRBJ2-2; v_call: TRBV29-1; cdr3_nt: TGCAGCGCCTCGGGACTTCTTACCGGGGAGCTGTTTTTT; cdr3_aa: CSASGLLTGELFF
clone_size: -; d_call: -; cdr3_length: 14; j_call: TRBJ2-3; v_call: TRBV27; cdr3_nt: TGTGCCAGCAGTTCGCGGGGAGCTGGAGATACGCAGTATTTT; cdr3_aa: CASSSRGAGDTQYF
clone_size: few; d_call: -; cdr3_length: 15; j_call: TRBJ2-7; v_call: TRBV5-6; cdr3_nt: TGTGCCAGCAGTCAGGTCGGCCGGACAACCTACGAGCAGTACTTC; cdr3_aa: CASSQVGRTTYEQYF
clone_size: once; d_call: -; cdr3_length: 15; j_call: TRBJ2-7; v_call: TRBV29-1; cdr3_nt: TGCAGCGTTGAAGGGCTTGTGGACAATAGCTACGAGCAGTACTTC; cdr3_aa: CSVEGLVDNSYEQYF
clone_size: -; d_call: -; cdr3_length: 14; j_call: TRBJ1-2; v_call: TRBV6-5; cdr3_nt: TGTGCCAGCAGTTACTCGCCGGGGCTGGGTGGCTACACCTTC; cdr3_aa: CASSYSPGLGGYTF
clone_size: few; d_call: -; cdr3_length: 14; j_call: TRBJ2-3; v_call: TRBV9; cdr3_nt: TGTGCCAGCAGCGTAGCGGGCCACGAGGATACGCAGTATTTT; cdr3_aa: CASSVAGHEDTQYF
clone_size: -; d_call: -; cdr3_length: 14; j_call: TRBJ1-2; v_call: TRBV9; cdr3_nt: TGTGCCAGCAGCGTAGGCTGGGGGGACGGTGGCTACACCTTC; cdr3_aa: CASSVGWGDGGYTF
clone_size: -; d_call: TRBD2; cdr3_length: 17; j_call: TRBJ2-3; v_call: TRBV7-2; cdr3_nt: TGTGCCAGCAGCTTAGATCTAGCGGGAGCCTCCTCAGATACGCAGTATTTT; cdr3_aa: CASSLDLAGASSDTQYF
clone_size: -; d_call: -; cdr3_length: 17; j_call: TRBJ2-1; v_call: TRBV7-9; cdr3_nt: TGTGCCAGCAGCTTCAACAACCCGGGACCGGGTTACAATGAGCAGTTCTTC; cdr3_aa: CASSFNNPGPGYNEQFF
clone_size: -; d_call: -; cdr3_length: 16; j_call: TRBJ1-2; v_call: TRBV27; cdr3_nt: TGTGCCAGCAGTTTATCCAGTCTCGGGCGGTCCTATGGCTACACCTTC; cdr3_aa: CASSLSSLGRSYGYTF
clone_size: -; d_call: -; cdr3_length: 13; j_call: TRBJ2-2; v_call: TRBV6-5; cdr3_nt: TGTGCCAGCAGTTATACAGGGACCGGGGAGCTGTTTTTT; cdr3_aa: CASSYTGTGELFF
clone_size: few; d_call: TRBD2; cdr3_length: 15; j_call: TRBJ2-1; v_call: TRBV6-5; cdr3_nt: TGTGCCAGCAGTTACTCGTCGGGGGGGAACAATGAGCAGTTCTTC; cdr3_aa: CASSYSSGGNNEQFF
clone_size: -; d_call: TRBD1; cdr3_length: 16; j_call: TRBJ1-2; v_call: TRBV4-1; cdr3_nt: TGCGCCAGCAGCCAAGTTGAGGACAGGGGGATTTATGGCTACACCTTC; cdr3_aa: CASSQVEDRGIYGYTF
clone_size: -; d_call: TRBD2; cdr3_length: 14; j_call: TRBJ2-2; v_call: TRBV2; cdr3_nt: TGTGCCAGCAATCTAGCGGACCTCACCGGGGAGCTGTTTTTT; cdr3_aa: CASNLADLTGELFF
clone_size: -; d_call: -; cdr3_length: 16; j_call: TRBJ2-1; v_call: TRBV7-2; cdr3_nt: TGTGCCAGCAGCGCCTTGCCAGGGAGCTCCTACAATGAGCAGTTCTTC; cdr3_aa: CASSALPGSSYNEQFF
clone_size: -; d_call: TRBD1; cdr3_length: 14; j_call: TRBJ2-7; v_call: TRBV5-1; cdr3_nt: TGCGCCAGCACTTGGACAGGGGGCAACTACGAGCAGTACTTC; cdr3_aa: CASTWTGGNYEQYF
clone_size: -; d_call: -; cdr3_length: 13; j_call: TRBJ1-2; v_call: TRBV15; cdr3_nt: TGTGCCACCAGCAGGCACAGCGCCTATGGCTACACCTTC; cdr3_aa: CATSRHSAYGYTF
clone_size: -; d_call: -; cdr3_length: 17; j_call: TRBJ2-1; v_call: TRBV4-1; cdr3_nt: TGCGCCAGCAGCCAAGATGCCAGCGGTCGCTCCTACAATGAGCAGTTCTTC; cdr3_aa: CASSQDASGRSYNEQFF
clone_size: -; d_call: TRBD2; cdr3_length: 14; j_call: TRBJ2-5; v_call: TRBV7-9; cdr3_nt: TGTGCCAGCAGCCAGACTAGCGGGGGAGAGACCCAGTACTTC; cdr3_aa: CASSQTSGGETQYF
clone_size: many; d_call: -; cdr3_length: 12; j_call: TRBJ1-2; v_call: TRBV6-5; cdr3_nt: TGTGCCAGCAGTCAGACTAACTATGGCTACACCTTC; cdr3_aa: CASSQTNYGYTF
clone_size: -; d_call: -; cdr3_length: 12; j_call: TRBJ2-7; v_call: TRBV27; cdr3_nt: TGTGCCAGCGGGATGATGCCACGCGAGCAGTACTTC; cdr3_aa: CASGMMPREQYF
clone_size: -; d_call: TRBD1; cdr3_length: 14; j_call: TRBJ1-3; v_call: TRBV6-5; cdr3_nt: TGTGCCAGCAGTTGGGACAGAGCTGGAAACACCATATATTTT; cdr3_aa: CASSWDRAGNTIYF
clone_size: -; d_call: TRBD2; cdr3_length: 16; j_call: TRBJ2-1; v_call: TRBV5-6; cdr3_nt: TGTGCCAGCAGCTTGAATAGCGGGCCAAACTACAATGAGCAGTTCTTC; cdr3_aa: CASSLNSGPNYNEQFF